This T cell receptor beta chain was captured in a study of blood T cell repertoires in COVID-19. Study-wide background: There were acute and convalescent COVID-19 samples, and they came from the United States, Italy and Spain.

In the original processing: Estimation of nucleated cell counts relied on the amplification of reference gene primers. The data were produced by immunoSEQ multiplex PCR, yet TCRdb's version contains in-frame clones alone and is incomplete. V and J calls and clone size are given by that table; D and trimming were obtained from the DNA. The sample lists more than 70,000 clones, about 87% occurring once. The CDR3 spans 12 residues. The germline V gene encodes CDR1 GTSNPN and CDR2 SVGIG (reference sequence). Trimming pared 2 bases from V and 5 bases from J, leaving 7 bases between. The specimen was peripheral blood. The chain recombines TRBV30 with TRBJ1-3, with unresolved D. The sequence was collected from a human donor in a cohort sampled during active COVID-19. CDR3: CAWSTTRNTIYF. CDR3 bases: TGTGCCTGGAGTACTACCCGAAACACCATATATTTT.